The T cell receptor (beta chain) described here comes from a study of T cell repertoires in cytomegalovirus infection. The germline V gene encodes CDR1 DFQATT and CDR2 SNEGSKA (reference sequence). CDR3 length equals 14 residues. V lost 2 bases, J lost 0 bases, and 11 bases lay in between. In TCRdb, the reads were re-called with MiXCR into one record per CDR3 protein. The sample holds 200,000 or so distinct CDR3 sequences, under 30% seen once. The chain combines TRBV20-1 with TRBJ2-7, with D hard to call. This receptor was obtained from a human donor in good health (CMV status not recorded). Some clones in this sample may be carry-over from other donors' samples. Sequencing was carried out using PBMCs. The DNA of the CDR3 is TGCAGTGCTAGACCCTCACGCAGCTCCTACGAGCAGTACTTC. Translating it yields CSARPSRSSYEQYF.